These 12 T cell receptor beta chains originate from one sample sequenced in a study of blood T cell repertoires in COVID-19. Here immunoSEQ multiplex PCR was the method, and the copy in TCRdb shows in-frame clones only, minus some. The sample comprises roughly 130,000 clones, about 92% of which are singletons, and about 4% rests with the top ten. Sequencing input: peripheral blood. All receptors come from a man aged 50-59 years with active COVID-19.

This clone was detected only once. V and J are TRBV7-2 and TRBJ1-1; 9 bases align to TRBD1. The junction had 10 bases not matched to a gene; V was cut back by 6 bases and J by 2 bases. Germline CDR1 is SGHTA and CDR2 is FQGNSA. This CDR3 is built from 16 residues. The CDR3 protein is CASSQNRGRPNTEAFF. CDR3 DNA: TGTGCCAGCAGTCAAAACAGGGGGCGACCCAACACTGAAGCTTTCTTT.

The rearrangement uses TRBV11-2 and TRBJ2-7; TRBD2 matches at 11 bases. This CDR3 contains 15 residues. Germline V lookup: CDR1 SGHAT, CDR2 FQNNGV. With V trimmed by 5 bases and J by 3 bases, 6 bases remained unmatched. The DNA of the CDR3 is TGTGCCAGCAGCCACTTAACTAGCGGGAGCTACGAGCAGTACGTC. Protein: CASSHLTSGSYEQYV.

The rearrangement links TRBV5-4 to TRBJ2-1; 7 bases match TRBD2. The germline V gene has CDR1 SGHNT and CDR2 YYREEE (reference sequence). The CDR3 runs to 18 residues. The V and J ends lost 3 bases and 4 bases, in that order; junction bases with no gene match: 16. CDR3 nucleotide sequence: TGTGCCAGCAGCTCGCTGGGGTCAGTTAGCGGGTCGTACAATGAGCAGTTCTTC. It codes for CASSSLGSVSGSYNEQFF.

The chain links TRBV5-1 to TRBJ1-5, with 7 bases that match TRBD1. The V gene end was trimmed by 4 bases and the J gene end by 0 bases; junction bases not matched to a gene: 4. This CDR3 is built from 15 residues. CDR1 is SGHRS and CDR2 is YFSETQ in the germline V gene. The CDR3 reads CASSPGTVSNQPQHF. CDR3 bases: TGCGCCAGCAGCCCGGGGACAGTTAGCAATCAGCCCCAGCATTTT. The variable domain in full, with the rest retrieved from reference TRBV5-1 and TRBJ1-5, is KAGVTQTPRYLIKTRGQQVTLSCSPISGHRSVSWYQQTPGQGLQFLFEYFSETQRNKGNFPGRFSGRQFSNSRSEMNVSTLELGDSALYLCASSPGTVSNQPQHFGDGTRLSIL.

The chain recombines TRBV24-1 with TRBJ1-5; 7 nucleotides match TRBD1. This CDR3 spans 15 amino acids. J was trimmed by 3 bases and V by 7 bases; bases with no gene match: 8. Germline V gene lookup returns CDR1 KGHDR and CDR2 SFDVKD. The CDR3 protein is CATRAGQGVNQPQHF. CDR3 bases: TGTGCCACCAGAGCCGGCCAGGGGGTCAATCAGCCCCAGCATTTT.

This rearrangement joins TRBV2 to TRBJ1-1, with D possibly TRBD1 on 5 matching bases. Germline lookup yields CDR1 SNHLY and CDR2 FYNNEI. The CDR3 is made up of 14 amino acids. V dropped 6 bases and J dropped 1 base, with 12 bases sitting between them. CDR3 DNA: TGTGCCAGCAGCTCCGGACAACCGAACACTGAAGCTTTCTTT. Its translation is CASSSGQPNTEAFF. Full variable domain (outside the CDR3, taken from reference TRBV2 and TRBJ1-1): EPEVTQTPSHQVTQMGQEVILRCVPISNHLYFYWYRQILGQKVEFLVSFYNNEISEKSEIFDDQFSVERPDGSNFTLKIRSTKLEDSAMYFCASSSGQPNTEAFFGQGTRLTVV.

The V gene is TRBV10-3, the J gene TRBJ2-1; TRBD2 is a possible D gene (6 bases). This CDR3 is built from 18 residues. V gave up 2 bases and J gave up 4 bases, with 21 bases separating them. The germline gives CDR1 ENHRY, CDR2 SYGVKD. DNA for the CDR3: TGTGCCATCAGTGAGCGATGGGGGGAAAGGGGAACTTACAATGAGCAGTTCTTC. It yields the protein CAISERWGERGTYNEQFF.

A few counts support this clone. This sequence joins TRBV11-3 and TRBJ2-2; D uncertain. The CDR3 runs 14 residues. Germline values: CDR1 SGHNT, CDR2 YENEEA. V lost 5 bases, J lost 4 bases, and 11 bases lay in between. The CDR3 loop reads CASSLGRFTGELFF. The DNA for the CDR3 is TGTGCCAGCAGCCTTGGTAGATTCACCGGGGAGCTGTTTTTT.

V and J are TRBV6-2 or TRBV6-3 and TRBJ2-3, with TRBD2 matching 13 bases. Germline CDR1 MNHEY, CDR2 SVGEGT. The V gene end was trimmed by 5 bases and the J gene end by 0 bases; junction bases not matched to a gene: 8. CDR3 size: 18 residues. Here the CDR3 DNA reads TGTGCCAGCAGTACACTAGCGGGAGGGCCCGCTAGCACAGATACGCAGTATTTT. Translating gives CASSTLAGGPASTDTQYF.

This chain links TRBV2 with TRBJ1-2, with 7 bases matching TRBD1. CDR1 and CDR2 from the germline V gene are SNHLY and FYNNEI. The V segment lost 3 bases and the J segment 1 base; nucleotides outside the gene matches: 8. The CDR3 has 16 residues. CDR3 sequence reads: CASSEELGQLNYGYTF. Here the CDR3 DNA reads TGTGCCAGCAGTGAGGAATTGGGACAGCTTAACTATGGCTACACCTTC.

The chain combines TRBV11-3 with TRBJ2-1, with a tentative D call TRBD2 (5 bases). This CDR3 is built from 16 residues. V was cut by 2 bases and J by 0 bases, with 11 bases left in between. The germline gives CDR1 SGHNT, CDR2 YENEEA. The CDR3 nucleotides are TGTGCCAGCAGCTTAAAGCGTGGGAGCTCCTACAATGAGCAGTTCTTC. Protein sequence: CASSLKRGSSYNEQFF.

The gene calls are TRBV11-3 and TRBJ1-1; the match to TRBD1 covers 9 bases. The CDR3 length is 17 residues. J lost 5 bases, V lost 3 bases, and 13 bases had no gene match. Germline CDR1 and CDR2: SGHNT and YENEEA. CDR3 nucleotides: TGTGCCAGCAGCTTTACCGGAGACAGGGGGAGGTATACTGAAGCTTTCTTT. Residues: CASSFTGDRGRYTEAFF. The variable domain in full, completed from reference TRBV11-3 and TRBJ1-1, reads EAGVVQSPRYKIIEKKQPVAFWCNPISGHNTLYWYLQNLGQGPELLIRYENEEAVDDSQLPKDRFSAERLKGVDSTLKIQPAELGDSAVYLCASSFTGDRGRYTEAFFGQGTRLTVV.